Sequencing of this T cell receptor (beta chain) was carried out in a study of Graves' ophthalmopathy and Graves' hyperthyroidism. Whole-study context: The blood sample was drawn at first diagnosis and before any treatment.

Per germline, CDR1 SGHVS and CDR2 FNYEAQ. Trimming pared 5 bases from V and 4 bases from J, leaving 9 bases between. The CDR3 is made up of 13 amino acids. Ophthalmopathy not arising within 18 months of follow-up defined hyperthyroidism as stable. Patients in the hyperthyroidism group, adults aged 18 to 65, were newly diagnosed, under 2 months' duration. Points from the study as a whole: Blood shared most expanded thyroid clonotypes above 0.001 frequency.

In its sample, this clonotype was seen many times. Antigen unknown. Using RNA transcripts, the TCR beta CDR3 regions were amplified. An initial RT-PCR round employing HTBI primers preceded a second-round multiplex PCR. One entry per CDR3 protein results from TCRdb running MiXCR on the multiplex PCR reads. The profile shows around 400,000 distinct CDR3 sequences, roughly 20% of them singletons. What was sequenced was peripheral blood. The TCR originated in a woman in her late teens or twenties with stable Graves' hyperthyroidism. The chain recombines TRBV7-6 with TRBJ1-5; D remains ambiguous. CDR3 residues: CASSPSLNQPQHF. The DNA of the CDR3 is TGTGCCAGCAGCCCCTCACTGAATCAGCCCCAGCATTTT.